This T cell receptor (beta chain) was identified during a study of brain T cells in children with intractable seizures. Points on this clone: No antigen is known for it.

Clones were sequenced by immunoSEQ multiplex PCR, and TCRdb holds only the in-frame ones, with some missing. The sample includes hundreds of thousands of clones, nearly 95% seen only once; the top ten take 4.5% to 7%. The time point is: blood from clinic visit 5 months post-surgery; TSC patient then seizure free. Surgery cases with the highest brain T cell transcript signatures were chosen for sequencing. The V gene's germline CDR1 is SGHNT and CDR2 YENEEA. The length of the CDR3 is 17 residues. J lost 6 bases, V lost 0 bases, and 5 bases had no gene match. Study-wide results and caveats: Clones missing pre-surgery may reflect undersampling of that blood sample.

The chain is built from TRBV11-3 and TRBJ2-1, with 13 nucleotides matching TRBD2. The source material was peripheral blood, sampled roughly 5 months after surgery. The sequence was collected from a boy in the first two years of life with tuberous sclerosis and intractable seizures. Here the CDR3 reads CASSLDLTSGGSNEQFF. CDR3 sequence (DNA): TGTGCCAGCAGCTTAGATCTGACTAGCGGGGGGAGCAATGAGCAGTTCTTC.